This entry lists 14 T cell receptor beta chains sequenced from one sample in a study of blood T cell repertoires in COVID-19. The data were produced by immunoSEQ multiplex PCR, yet TCRdb's version contains in-frame clones alone and is incomplete. Here the sample spans around 250,000 clones, around nine tenths being singletons. Sequencing was carried out using PBMCs or T cells enriched from blood (not recorded which). All receptors come from a woman in her fifties or sixties who had recovered from COVID-19.

This rearrangement joins TRBV2 to TRBJ1-1; D is unclear. The CDR3 spans 13 residues. Germline loops: CDR1 SNHLY, CDR2 FYNNEI. Between the trimmed V and J ends, which lost 4 bases and 1 base, there was a span of 7 bases. CDR3 sequence: CASSGRQNTEAFF. The CDR3 coding sequence is TGTGCCAGCAGTGGAAGACAGAACACTGAAGCTTTCTTT.

The V call is TRBV18, the J call TRBJ2-3, with a tentative D call TRBD2 (6 bases). CDR1 and CDR2 (germline): KGHSH, LQKENI. The CDR3 has 13 residues. Between the trimmed V and J ends, which lost 2 bases and 6 bases, there was a span of 9 bases. The CDR3 protein is CASSPGTLDTQYF. CDR3 coding DNA: TGTGCCAGCTCACCAGGGACTCTTGATACGCAGTATTTT.

The rearrangement joins TRBV6-2 or TRBV6-3 to TRBJ2-1; 7 positions match TRBD1. The trim removed 1 base at V and 0 bases at J, leaving 12 bases unmatched. CDR1 and CDR2 from the germline V gene are MNHEY and SVGEGT. The CDR3 is 19 residues long. CDR3 protein: CASSYLQGKGASSYNEQFF. CDR3 DNA sequence: TGTGCCAGCAGTTACTTACAGGGGAAAGGGGCGAGCTCCTACAATGAGCAGTTCTTC.

The V call is TRBV4-2, the J call TRBJ2-1; 10 bases line up with TRBD2. CDR1 is LGHNA and CDR2 is YNFKEQ in the germline V gene. The J segment lost 7 bases and the V segment lost 4 bases, leaving 4 bases of the junction unmatched. There are 14 residues in the CDR3. CDR3 DNA: TGTGCCAGCAGCCCTTATAGCGGGGGGAATGAGCAGTTCTTC. This codes for CASSPYSGGNEQFF.

This chain uses TRBV5-1 with TRBJ2-1; D may be TRBD2 (5 bases). Trimming took off 0 bases at V and 10 bases at J, with 23 bases between the two ends. The germline gives CDR1 SGHRS, CDR2 YFSETQ. The CDR3 length is 17 residues. CDR3 sequence (DNA): TGCGCCAGCAGCTTGGCCAATTTTGGAGGTCAGTTTAGCGAGCAGTTCTTC. It is translated as CASSLANFGGQFSEQFF. The full variable domain, in which reference TRBV5-1 and TRBJ2-1 provide the parts outside the CDR3, is KAGVTQTPRYLIKTRGQQVTLSCSPISGHRSVSWYQQTPGQGLQFLFEYFSETQRNKGNFPGRFSGRQFSNSRSEMNVSTLELGDSALYLCASSLANFGGQFSEQFFGPGTRLTVL.

The chain has TRBV5-8 and TRBJ2-7; 10 nucleotides line up with TRBD2. Per the germline V gene, CDR1 is SGHTS and CDR2 is YDEGEE. The CDR3 has 17 residues. V shed 1 base, J shed 3 bases, and the junction held 10 bases outside the gene matches. The DNA for the CDR3 is TGTGCCAGCAGCTTGTGGACTAGCGGTCTTGGTCTCTACGAGCAGTACTTC. Protein product: CASSLWTSGLGLYEQYF.

The rearrangement links TRBV5-1 to TRBJ1-1; TRBD1 matches at 10 bases. The V and J ends lost 3 bases and 5 bases, in that order; junction bases with no gene match: 4. The V gene's germline CDR1 is SGHRS and CDR2 YFSETQ. The CDR3 is 14 residues long. The CDR3 nucleotides read TGCGCCAGCAGCTGGGGACAGGGGCTAACTGAAGCTTTCTTT. Its translation: CASSWGQGLTEAFF.

This clone has only a few counts. The V call is TRBV3-1 (or the pseudogene TRBV3-2), the J call TRBJ2-2, with D maybe TRBD2 (6 bases). The length of the CDR3 is 13 residues. Between the trimmed V and J ends, which lost 7 bases and 5 bases, there was a span of 11 bases. Germline CDR1 reads LGHDT; CDR2 reads YNNKEL (reference sequence). CDR3 coding DNA: TGTGCCAGCACCACCGGGGGTACCGGGGAGCTGTTTTTT. Residues: CASTTGGTGELFF.

J is TRBJ2-1 and V is TRBV6-4, with 10 bases that match TRBD2. The junction had 6 bases not matched to a gene; V was cut back by 6 bases and J by 4 bases. Germline CDR1 reads MRHNA; CDR2 reads SNTAGT. The CDR3 length is 15 residues. The CDR3 loop is CASRPTSGLYNEQFF. The CDR3 DNA follows: TGTGCCAGCAGGCCGACTAGCGGGCTATACAATGAGCAGTTCTTC.

The V gene is TRBV5-6, the J gene TRBJ1-4; D unclear. Per germline, CDR1 SGHDT and CDR2 YYEEEE. Trimming left V 0 bases short and J 0 bases short, with 9 bases between. The CDR3 is 16 amino acids. The CDR3 spells CASSLASSATNEKLFF. The CDR3 nucleotides read TGTGCCAGCAGCTTGGCCTCCTCCGCAACTAATGAAAAACTGTTTTTT.

The CDR3 nucleotides are TGCGCCAGCAGCTTGGAGCCTGGTTTCGGAGGGACCCAGTACTTC. Protein product: CASSLEPGFGGTQYF. The rearrangement links TRBV5-1 to TRBJ2-5, with D tentatively TRBD2 (5 bases). V dropped 0 bases and J dropped 7 bases, with 16 bases sitting between them. From germline, CDR1 is SGHRS and CDR2 YFSETQ. CDR3 length: 15 residues.

The chain joins TRBV6-5 to TRBJ1-2; D not resolved. The ends were cut back, 6 bases at V and 2 bases at J, with 13 bases in the middle. Germline loops: CDR1 MNHEY, CDR2 SVGAGI. The CDR3 runs 14 residues. The CDR3 nucleotides are TGTGCCAGCAGACCATCGAAGGAGAACTATGGCTACACCTTC. Protein sequence: CASRPSKENYGYTF.

J is TRBJ1-2 and V is TRBV28; weak D call: TRBD1 (5 bases). From germline, CDR1 is MDHEN and CDR2 SYDVKM. This CDR3 spans 14 amino acids. The V end lost 4 bases, the J end lost 6 bases, and 15 bases lay between the germline ends. The CDR3 loop reads CASSSRQQGDGYTF. The CDR3, as DNA: TGTGCCAGCAGTTCGAGACAGCAAGGGGATGGCTACACCTTC.

This chain joins TRBV7-9 and TRBJ1-4; D perhaps matches TRBD1 (6 bases). V was pared by 5 bases and J by 7 bases, with 17 bases between. This CDR3 spans 15 amino acids. CDR1 SEHNR and CDR2 FQNEAQ come from the germline V gene (reference sequence). The CDR3 loop is CASSQPTGIGEKLFF. The CDR3 DNA is TGTGCCAGCAGCCAACCCACAGGGATCGGTGAAAAACTGTTTTTT.